The clone carrying this T cell receptor (beta chain) appeared a single time. CDR3 length: 14 amino acids. With 3 bases removed from V and 3 bases from J, the gap between germline ends came to 9 bases. The germline V gene has CDR1 SGHRS and CDR2 YFSETQ. The sample is drawn from a study of blood T cell repertoires in COVID-19. Only in-frame clones appear in the TCRdb table, and some are missing; sequencing was by immunoSEQ multiplex PCR. The data contain 250,000 or so clones, roughly 84% of them singletons. This sequence joins TRBV5-1 and TRBJ1-4; D perhaps matches TRBD1 (6 bases). This receptor was obtained from a woman in her forties or fifties who had been exposed to COVID-19. The sample comprised PBMCs or T cells enriched from blood (not recorded which). The CDR3 loop is CASSSGQPNEKLFF. For the CDR3, the DNA is TGCGCCAGCAGCTCTGGACAGCCTAATGAAAAACTGTTTTTT. Full variable domain (outside the CDR3, taken from reference TRBV5-1 and TRBJ1-4): KAGVTQTPRYLIKTRGQQVTLSCSPISGHRSVSWYQQTPGQGLQFLFEYFSETQRNKGNFPGRFSGRQFSNSRSEMNVSTLELGDSALYLCASSSGQPNEKLFFGSGTQLSVL.